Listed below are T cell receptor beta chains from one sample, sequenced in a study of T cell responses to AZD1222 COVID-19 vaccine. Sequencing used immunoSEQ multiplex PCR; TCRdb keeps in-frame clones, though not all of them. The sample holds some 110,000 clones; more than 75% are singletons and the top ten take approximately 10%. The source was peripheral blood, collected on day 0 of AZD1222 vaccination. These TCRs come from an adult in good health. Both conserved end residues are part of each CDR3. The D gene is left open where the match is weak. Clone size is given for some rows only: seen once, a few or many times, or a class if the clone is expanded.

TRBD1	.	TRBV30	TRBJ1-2	CAWDPGQGGYGYTF	TGTGCCTGGGACCCGGGACAGGGGGGCTATGGCTACACCTTC
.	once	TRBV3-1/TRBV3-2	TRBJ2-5	CASSQVLDFEAQYF	TGTGCCAGCAGCCAAGTTCTAGATTTTGAGGCCCAGTACTTC
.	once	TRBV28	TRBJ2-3	CASQRRGASDTQYF	TGTGCCAGCCAACGTAGGGGAGCCTCAGATACGCAGTATTTT
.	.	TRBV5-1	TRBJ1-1	CASTLERGDTEAFF	TGCGCCAGCACCTTGGAAAGGGGGGATACTGAAGCTTTCTTT
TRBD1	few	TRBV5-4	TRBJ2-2	CASSLSQGAVAGELFF	TGTGCCAGCAGCTTGAGTCAGGGGGCGGTGGCCGGGGAGCTGTTTTTT
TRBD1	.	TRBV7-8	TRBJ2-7	CASSPDRGRRYF	TGTGCCAGCAGCCCGGACAGGGGGCGCCGGTACTTC
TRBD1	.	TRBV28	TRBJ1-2	CASSPTGEDYGYTF	TGTGCCAGCAGCCCGACAGGGGAAGACTATGGCTACACCTTC
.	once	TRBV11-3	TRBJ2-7	CASSPGGSRAHEQYF	TGTGCCAGCAGCCCTGGGGGCAGCCGAGCCCACGAGCAGTACTTC
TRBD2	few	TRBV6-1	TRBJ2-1	CASSEGAGDYYNEQFF	TGTGCCAGCAGTGAAGGTGCGGGAGACTACTACAATGAGCAGTTCTTC
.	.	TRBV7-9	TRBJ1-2	CASSLTQVANYGYTF	TGTGCCAGCAGCTTAACCCAGGTAGCTAACTATGGCTACACCTTC
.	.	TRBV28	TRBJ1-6	CASSITGTNSPLHF	TGTGCCAGCAGTATAACAGGGACCAATTCACCCCTCCACTTT
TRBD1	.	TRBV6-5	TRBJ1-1	CASSPGTGSGTEAFF	TGTGCCAGCAGTCCCGGGACAGGGTCGGGAACTGAAGCTTTCTTT
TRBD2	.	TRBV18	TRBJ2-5	CASSPPGTRGETQYF	TGTGCCAGCTCACCCCCCGGGACTAGGGGGGAGACCCAGTACTTC
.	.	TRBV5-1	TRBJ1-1	CASSIQGRVNTEAFF	TGCGCCAGCAGCATTCAGGGGCGGGTGAACACTGAAGCTTTCTTT
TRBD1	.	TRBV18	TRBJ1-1	CASQDRGETEAFF	TGTGCCAGCCAGGACAGGGGTGAAACTGAAGCTTTCTTT
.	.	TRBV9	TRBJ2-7	CASSATISGPYEQYF	TGTGCCAGCAGCGCCACCATAAGCGGCCCCTACGAGCAGTACTTC
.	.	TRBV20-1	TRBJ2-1	CSASRIGDNEQFF	TGCAGTGCTAGTAGGATTGGGGACAATGAGCAGTTCTTC
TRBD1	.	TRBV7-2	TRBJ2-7	CASSLDTGDSYEQYF	TGTGCCAGCAGCTTAGATACAGGGGATAGCTACGAGCAGTACTTC
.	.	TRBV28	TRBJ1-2	CASSPARALSRYGYTF	TGTGCCAGCAGCCCCGCCCGGGCCTTGTCTCGCTATGGCTACACCTTC
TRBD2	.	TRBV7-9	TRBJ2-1	CASSRTPSTSGSYEQFF	TGTGCCAGCAGCCGAACACCCTCGACTAGCGGGAGTTATGAGCAGTTCTTC
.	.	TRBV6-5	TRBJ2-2	CASSGYTGELFF	TGTGCCAGCAGCGGATACACCGGGGAGCTGTTTTTT
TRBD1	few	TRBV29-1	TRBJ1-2	CSVEVEGAGYGYTF	TGCAGCGTTGAAGTGGAGGGGGCGGGCTATGGCTACACCTTC
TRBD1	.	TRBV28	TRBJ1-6	CATQGVRNSPLHF	TGTGCCACCCAGGGGGTAAGGAATTCACCCCTCCACTTT
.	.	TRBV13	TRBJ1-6	CASSNRGRPNSPLHF	TGTGCCAGCAGCAATAGGGGCAGGCCCAATTCACCCCTCCACTTT
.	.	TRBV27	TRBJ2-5	CASSLWPPETQYF	TGTGCCAGCAGTTTATGGCCCCCAGAGACCCAGTACTTC
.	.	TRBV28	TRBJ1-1	CASTLGGRLNTEAFF	TGTGCCAGCACACTAGGAGGCAGATTGAACACTGAAGCTTTCTTT
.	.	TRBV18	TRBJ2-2	CASSPNRQGGTGELFF	TGTGCCAGCTCACCCAACCGACAGGGAGGTACCGGGGAGCTGTTTTTT
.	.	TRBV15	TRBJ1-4	CATSRGSANEKLFF	TGTGCCACCAGCAGGGGGTCAGCTAATGAAAAACTGTTTTTT
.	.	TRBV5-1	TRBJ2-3	CASSLGTTGPDTQYF	TGCGCCAGCAGCTTGGGGACGACGGGGCCAGATACGCAGTATTTT